Listed below are T cell receptor beta chains from one sample, sequenced in a study of cytomegalovirus exposure and HLA in healthy donors. Method: immunoSEQ multiplex PCR; TCRdb's copy keeps in-frame clones and lacks some. The table lists 200,000 to 250,000 clones, 65% to 90% of them singletons. The sample comprised PBMCs. The receptor set was obtained from a girl between 5 and 17 years old in good health and CMV-seronegative. Both conserved end residues are part of each CDR3. The D gene is left open where the match is weak. Clone size is shown for a subset of rows, as once, few, many or a class of expanded clone.

J,V,size,D,DNA,CDR3
TRBJ2-7,TRBV9,-,TRBD1,TGTGCCAGCAGCGTAGAGCCGACAGGGGGATGGGTCGAGCAGTACTTC,CASSVEPTGGWVEQYF
TRBJ1-6,TRBV4-3,-,-,TGCGCCAGCAGCCAAGGGCAGGGTGGGTCACCCCTCCACTTT,CASSQGQGGSPLHF
TRBJ2-7,TRBV7-2,-,-,TGTGCCAGCAGCTCGGGAGACAGCCAGTACTTC,CASSSGDSQYF
TRBJ2-1,TRBV6-1,-,-,TGTGCCAGCAGTGATCGACGAACAGCCTACAATGAGCAGTTCTTC,CASSDRRTAYNEQFF
TRBJ2-5,TRBV5-5,-,TRBD2,TGTGCCAGCAGCTTGGTCCCGACTAGCGGGAAAGAGACCCAGTACTTC,CASSLVPTSGKETQYF
TRBJ1-1,TRBV10-3,-,-,TGTGCCATCAGAACAGGCCCATCATACACTGAAGCTTTCTTT,CAIRTGPSYTEAFF
TRBJ1-5,TRBV2,few,-,TGTGCCAGCAGCTCCTCCAGGGGACAACAGCCCCAGCATTTT,CASSSSRGQQPQHF
TRBJ2-3,TRBV19,-,TRBD2,TGTGCCAGTAGTACCCTAGCGGGAGTCACAGATACGCAGTATTTT,CASSTLAGVTDTQYF
TRBJ1-1,TRBV28,-,TRBD1,TGTGCCAGCAGCCCCGGGACAGGGGACGTTCACACTGAAGCTTTCTTT,CASSPGTGDVHTEAFF
TRBJ2-7,TRBV30,few,TRBD1,TGTGCCTGGAGCGGGACAGTGACGACCTACGAGCAGTACTTC,CAWSGTVTTYEQYF
TRBJ1-1,TRBV5-1,few,-,TGCGCCAGCGCCCTCGGGGGGGTGAACACTGAAGCTTTCTTT,CASALGGVNTEAFF
TRBJ2-1,TRBV9,-,-,TGTGCCAGCAGCGGACAGGTTTACAATGAGCAGTTCTTC,CASSGQVYNEQFF
TRBJ2-7,TRBV27,-,TRBD1,TGTGCCACTTTGGACAGGGCGAACTACGAGCAGTACTTC,CATLDRANYEQYF
TRBJ1-6,TRBV7-2,once,-,TGTGCCAGCAGCTTAGTCGCGGATCCGGGCTCCTATAATTCACCCCTCCACTTT,CASSLVADPGSYNSPLHF
TRBJ2-6,TRBV7-2,-,-,TGTGCCCAACGTATGATGGGTAGCCGTGGGGCCAACGTCCTGACTTTC,CAQRMMGSRGANVLTF
TRBJ1-2,TRBV6-1,-,-,TGTGCCAGCAGTGAACGGGGTACGTTCGGCTACACCTTC,CASSERGTFGYTF
TRBJ2-7,TRBV27,-,-,TGTGCCAGCAGTTTAAATTGGGGCCTAGTTTACGAGCAGTACTTC,CASSLNWGLVYEQYF
TRBJ1-3,TRBV6-5,-,TRBD1,TGTGCCAGCAGTCCTACTCTGACAGGGTCCAACACCATATATTTT,CASSPTLTGSNTIYF
TRBJ1-5,TRBV4-1,-,-,TGCGCCAGCAGCCCAACAGGGAATCAGCCCCAGCATTTT,CASSPTGNQPQHF
TRBJ1-1,TRBV7-2,-,-,TGTGCCAGCCCAAAACCCCACTCCACTGAAGCTTTCTTT,CASPKPHSTEAFF
TRBJ2-7,TRBV30,-,-,TGTGCCTGGAGTGCACCTAACTCCTACGAGCAGTACTTC,CAWSAPNSYEQYF
TRBJ1-6,TRBV21-1,once,-,TGTGCCAGCAGCAAAGTGGGGGACAGATTTCGTTCACCCCTCCACTTT,CASSKVGDRFRSPLHF
TRBJ1-1,TRBV30,-,TRBD1,TGTGCCTGGACTGCCGGGACAGGGTACAACACTGAAGCTTTCTTT,CAWTAGTGYNTEAFF
TRBJ1-2,TRBV28,-,-,TGTGCCAGCTGGATACGGACGGGAAGTAACTATGGCTACACCTTC,CASWIRTGSNYGYTF
TRBJ1-2,TRBV28,-,TRBD1,TGTGCCAGCAGCATTCCTTCCGGGACAGGGCCCAACTATGGCTACACCTTC,CASSIPSGTGPNYGYTF
TRBJ2-3,TRBV6-4,-,TRBD1,TGTGCCAGCAGACCAAGACAGGGCACCACAGATACGCAGTATTTT,CASRPRQGTTDTQYF
TRBJ1-1,TRBV5-6,few,-,TGTGCCAGCAGCTTAAGGGGGAACACTGAAGCTTTCTTT,CASSLRGNTEAFF
TRBJ1-2,TRBV10-3,-,-,TGTGCCATCAGTGAGTCGAGCGGGACGGATTATGGCTACACCTTC,CAISESSGTDYGYTF
TRBJ1-3,TRBV5-6,-,-,TGTGCCAGCAGCTTGGGGACTTTCTATCAGGACACCATATATTTT,CASSLGTFYQDTIYF
TRBJ2-3,TRBV5-1,-,-,TGCGCCAGCAGGGTTGGGGGGACAGGCACAGATACGCAGTATTTT,CASRVGGTGTDTQYF
TRBJ1-1,TRBV9,-,TRBD1,TGTGCCAGCAGCGTAGTGGACAGGGGTGTCACTGAAGCTTTCTTT,CASSVVDRGVTEAFF
TRBJ1-4,TRBV2,-,TRBD1,TGTGCCAGCAGTGAAGTTCACGGGACAGGGGAGGAAAAACTGTTTTTT,CASSEVHGTGEEKLFF
TRBJ2-2,TRBV30,-,-,TGTGCCTGGAGTGTACTCCAGAACTACCCCACCGGGGAGCTGTTTTTT,CAWSVLQNYPTGELFF
TRBJ2-5,TRBV11-2,once,TRBD2,TGTGCCAGCAGCCTGGCGGGAGGGCCTGAAGAGACCCAGTACTTC,CASSLAGGPEETQYF
TRBJ2-7,TRBV6-6,-,TRBD1,TGTGCCAGCAGTTACGTCCGGCAGGGGGCGGGCGAGCAGTACTTC,CASSYVRQGAGEQYF
TRBJ1-3,TRBV28,-,TRBD1,TGTGCCAGCAGAGGGACAGGCTCTGGAAACACCATATATTTT,CASRGTGSGNTIYF
TRBJ1-3,TRBV9,-,-,TGTGCCAGCAGCGTAGGACCGGGAAGGGACACCATATATTTT,CASSVGPGRDTIYF
TRBJ2-1,TRBV5-1,once,-,TGCGCCAGCAGCACTCCTCCAGGCGATGAGCAGTTCTTC,CASSTPPGDEQFF
TRBJ1-6,TRBV9,-,-,TGTGCCAGCAGCACCGGGTATAATTCACCCCTCCACTTT,CASSTGYNSPLHF
TRBJ2-3,TRBV28,-,TRBD2,TGTGCCAGCAGCCGAGCGGGATATACGCAGTATTTT,CASSRAGYTQYF
TRBJ2-7,TRBV6-1,few,-,TGTGCCAGCAGTGGAGAGGACACTACCTACGAGCAGTACTTC,CASSGEDTTYEQYF
TRBJ2-7,TRBV18,once,TRBD1,TGTGCCAGCTCATCATGGACAGGGGTCTACGAGCAGTACTTC,CASSSWTGVYEQYF
TRBJ1-2,TRBV28,-,-,TGTGCCAGCATAACGACGCCAACGGGGGTCGGCTATGGCTACACCTTC,CASITTPTGVGYGYTF
TRBJ2-7,TRBV5-6,-,-,TGTGCCAGCAGCCGCACTTACGAGCAGTACTTC,CASSRTYEQYF
TRBJ1-2,TRBV30,-,-,TGTGCCTGGAGTCCAGACAGAGCCTCAGGCTACACCTTC,CAWSPDRASGYTF
TRBJ2-2,TRBV15,-,TRBD2,TGTGCCACCAGCAGAGTTTTAGCGGGAGGGACCGTGGAGCTGTTTTTT,CATSRVLAGGTVELFF
TRBJ1-2,TRBV7-6,-,TRBD1,TGTGCCAGCAGCGTGACACGAGGCCAGGGGGCTGTGGGAGGCTACACCTTC,CASSVTRGQGAVGGYTF
TRBJ1-6,TRBV7-8,-,TRBD1,TGTGCCAGCAGCCGCGACAGGGATACTTCACCCCTCCACTTT,CASSRDRDTSPLHF
TRBJ2-3,TRBV5-1,-,TRBD1,TGCGCCAGCAGTGTACGAGGACAGGGGATCGATACGCAGTATTTT,CASSVRGQGIDTQYF
TRBJ2-5,TRBV19,-,-,TGTGCCAGTAGTACAAGGCGGAGTTTCCAAGAGACCCAGTACTTC,CASSTRRSFQETQYF
TRBJ1-3,TRBV6-5,-,-,TGTGCCAGCAGTTACTCTTTAGCGGGGGCTGGAAACACCATATATTTT,CASSYSLAGAGNTIYF
TRBJ2-5,TRBV5-1,-,-,TGCGCCAGCAGCAGAAACGGGTACCAAGAGACCCAGTACTTC,CASSRNGYQETQYF
TRBJ1-2,TRBV19,-,-,TGTGCCAGTAACCCCACAGGTGTTGGTGGCTACACCTTC,CASNPTGVGGYTF
TRBJ2-4,TRBV11-2,-,-,TGTGCCAGCAGCCTTAGGCCGGGGTCGCTTCGGGACATTCAGTACTTC,CASSLRPGSLRDIQYF